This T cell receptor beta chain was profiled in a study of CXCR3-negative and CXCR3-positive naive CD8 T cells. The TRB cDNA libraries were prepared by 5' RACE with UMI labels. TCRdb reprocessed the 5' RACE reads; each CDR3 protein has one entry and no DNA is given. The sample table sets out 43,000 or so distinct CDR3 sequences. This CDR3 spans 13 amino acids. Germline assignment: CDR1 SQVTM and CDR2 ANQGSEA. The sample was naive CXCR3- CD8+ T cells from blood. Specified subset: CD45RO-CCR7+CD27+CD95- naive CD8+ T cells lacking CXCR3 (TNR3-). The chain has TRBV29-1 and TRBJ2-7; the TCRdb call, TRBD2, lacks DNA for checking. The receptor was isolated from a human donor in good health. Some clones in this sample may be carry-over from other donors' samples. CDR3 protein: CSVERGDHYEQYF.